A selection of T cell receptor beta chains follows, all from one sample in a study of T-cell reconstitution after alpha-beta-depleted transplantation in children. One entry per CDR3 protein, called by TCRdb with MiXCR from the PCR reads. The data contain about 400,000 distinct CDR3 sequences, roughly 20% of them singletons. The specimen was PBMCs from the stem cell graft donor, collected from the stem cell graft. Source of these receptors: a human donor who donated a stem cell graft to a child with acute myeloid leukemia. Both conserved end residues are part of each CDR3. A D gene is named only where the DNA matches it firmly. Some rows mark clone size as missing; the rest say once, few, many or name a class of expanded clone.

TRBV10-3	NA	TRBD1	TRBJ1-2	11	TGTGCCATAGGACAGGACTATGGCTACACCTTC	CAIGQDYGYTF
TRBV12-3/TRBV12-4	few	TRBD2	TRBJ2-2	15	TGTGCCAGCAAGAGACTAGCGGGAGGGACCGGGGAGCTGTTTTTT	CASKRLAGGTGELFF
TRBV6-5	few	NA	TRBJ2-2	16	TGTGCCAGCAGTTACAGGCTGGGGCAGAACACCGGGGAGCTGTTTTTT	CASSYRLGQNTGELFF
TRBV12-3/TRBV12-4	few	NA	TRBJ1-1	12	TGTGCCAGCAGTTTATGGAGCACTGAAGCTTTCTTT	CASSLWSTEAFF
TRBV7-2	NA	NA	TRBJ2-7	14	TGTGCCAGCAGCTTTACGGGAGCAATGTACGAGCAGTACTTC	CASSFTGAMYEQYF
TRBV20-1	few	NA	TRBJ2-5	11	TGCAGCGGGACGGAACAAGAGACCCAGTACTTC	CSGTEQETQYF
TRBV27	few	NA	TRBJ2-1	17	TGTGCCAGCAGTTATCGTCCGGGAGAAGTGGGCTACAATGAGCAGTTCTTC	CASSYRPGEVGYNEQFF
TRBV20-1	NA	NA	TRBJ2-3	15	TGCAGTGCTAGAGGAGCCAGCTCTAGCACAGATACGCAGTATTTT	CSARGASSSTDTQYF
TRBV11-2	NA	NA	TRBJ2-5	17	TGTGCCAGCAGCTCCGGATCATATACAGGGAACAAAGAGACCCAGTACTTC	CASSSGSYTGNKETQYF
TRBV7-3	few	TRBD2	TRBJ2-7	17	TGTGCCAGCAGCTTACGCCTTGGGACTAGCGGGAGATCCGAGCAGTACTTC	CASSLRLGTSGRSEQYF
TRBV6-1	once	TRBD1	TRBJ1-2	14	TGTGCCAGCAGCCCCACAGGGGCGGATTATGGCTACACCTTC	CASSPTGADYGYTF
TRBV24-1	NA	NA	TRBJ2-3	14	TGTGCCACCAGTGCTGTTAGCGGCACAGATACGCAGTATTTT	CATSAVSGTDTQYF
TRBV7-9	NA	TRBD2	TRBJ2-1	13	TGTGCCAGCAGCTTAAGCGGGGTGGTTGAGCAGTTCTTC	CASSLSGVVEQFF
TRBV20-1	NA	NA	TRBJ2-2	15	TGCAGTGCTAGAGACCTTATCAAGAACACCGGGGAGCTGTTTTTT	CSARDLIKNTGELFF